This TCR beta chain was captured by sequencing in a study of T cell clonality in common variable immunodeficiency (dated by TCRdb to the mid-2010s). The full study reports these points: Patient heterogeneity within the CVID cohort put limits on correlating repertoire features with clinical complications. Even though DNA input was the same, control samples had an average of about 89,000 unique sequences each, compared with approximately 32,000 in CVID samples. Reportedly, TCRbeta sequences from CVID had fewer deletions and N-nucleotide insertions, and highly modified clones with 13 or more V deletions were absent from CVID. According to the authors, finding the cause of the higher clonality in CVID would require sequencing the repertoires of T cell subpopulations. Compared with healthy controls, CVID subjects showed increased TCRbeta clonality (t-test p = 0.018), a feature most characteristic of about a third of subjects. CVID subjects shared fewer TCRbeta clones with each other than healthy controls did (p < 0.0001).

This clone is classified as medium-sized (0.01 to 0.1%). The target of this receptor is not known. The CDR3 is cut off 3 residues early in the read; its end comes from the germline J gene. Diagnosis of CVID followed standard criteria, namely serum IgG, IgA and/or IgM below the normal range together with specific antibody deficiency. There were roughly 45 subjects in the CVID group (approximately 15 female and around 29 male), ranging in age from roughly 9 to 65 years, with a mean age of 40. Predominantly Caucasian heritage was noted among both the CVID patients and the healthy controls. At the time of study participation, every CVID subject had been on replacement immunoglobulin therapy for one year or longer. At blood collection, none of the CVID subjects was ill or on immunomodulatory or immunosuppressive medication. Heparinized peripheral whole blood samples of about 5 to 8 ml were obtained from each donor. Genomic DNA from adults with common variable immune deficiency (CVID) and from healthy adult controls was used for sequencing of TCRbeta CDR3 repertoires. Diluted blood was subjected to density centrifugation over Hypaque 1077 or Ficoll-Paque for isolation of peripheral blood mononuclear cells. Genomic DNA was obtained from unsorted mononuclear cells through either Qiagen column purification or a centrifugation-based method.

Equivalent amounts of genomic DNA from CVID and control samples were used as sequencing input. For every sample, a 60 bp segment covering the rearranged TCRbeta CDR3 region was amplified and then sequenced. The immunoSEQ assay, a bias-corrected multiplex PCR combined with high-throughput sequencing, was used for TCRbeta amplification. The authors processed their data as follows. Every unique nucleotide sequence counted as a clone and was annotated with V, D and J genes, copy number and frequency. Sequences were labeled productive if in frame, and non-productive if out of frame or containing stop codons. As previously described, Shannon's entropy was used to calculate clonality. Mean CDR3 Kyte-Doolittle hydropathy was derived from the predicted amino acid sequences of productive clones. The R hclust function was used to hierarchically cluster scaled V gene usage with Manhattan distance and complete linkage. Clone sharing by CDR3 amino acid sequence was assessed by resampling 12 repertoires per group over 100 rounds. The repertoires were searched for around 72 published EBV-specific and 245 published CMV-specific TCRbeta sequences. Analysis left out a couple of CVID samples that produced under 10,000 sequences, so fewer than 50 CVID repertoires remained. TCRdb limited this immuneACCESS table to in-frame rearrangements with V and J called. A share of clones is missing; checked studies link under half to unresolved V genes, and the rest is unexplained. V and J calls and clone size are as listed in that table; D and trimming were resolved from the DNA. The sample features fewer than 35,000 clones, and none is a singleton. The biggest ten clones account for less than 8% of the sample.

Trimming at the junction amounts to 2 bases on V and 6 bases on J, and the germline ends lie 13 bases apart. The CDR3 has 14 amino acids, counting the end cysteine and phenylalanine. The DNA covers only part of the CDR3, 33 bases in frame from base 1. The sample taken for sequencing was peripheral blood mononuclear cells. This TCR was recovered from a human donor with common variable immunodeficiency. The chain was built from TRBV12-3 or TRBV12-4 and TRBJ1-2, with a tentative D gene TRBD1 over 6 matching bases. The CDR3 corresponds to CASSLNGGAHGYTF. The DNA read from the CDR3 is TGTGCCAGCAGTTTAAACGGGGGGGCCCATGGC.